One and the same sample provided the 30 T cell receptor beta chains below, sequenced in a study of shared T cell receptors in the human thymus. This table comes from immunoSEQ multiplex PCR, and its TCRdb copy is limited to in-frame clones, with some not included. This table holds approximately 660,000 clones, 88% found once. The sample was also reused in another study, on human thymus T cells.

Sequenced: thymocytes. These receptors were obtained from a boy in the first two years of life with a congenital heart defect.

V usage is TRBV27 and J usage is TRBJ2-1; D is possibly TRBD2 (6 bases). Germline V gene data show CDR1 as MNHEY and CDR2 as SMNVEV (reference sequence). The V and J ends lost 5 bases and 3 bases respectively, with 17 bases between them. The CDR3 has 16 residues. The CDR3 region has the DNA TGTGCCAGCAGTCTCCGGGACTCCCCGCACTACAATGAGCAGTTCTTC. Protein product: CASSLRDSPHYNEQFF.

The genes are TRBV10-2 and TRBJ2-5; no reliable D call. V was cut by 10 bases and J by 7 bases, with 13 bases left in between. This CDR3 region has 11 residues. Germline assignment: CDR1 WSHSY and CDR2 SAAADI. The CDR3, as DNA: TGCGCCACTTCGGTTGCTGGGACCCAGTACTTC. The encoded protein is CATSVAGTQYF.

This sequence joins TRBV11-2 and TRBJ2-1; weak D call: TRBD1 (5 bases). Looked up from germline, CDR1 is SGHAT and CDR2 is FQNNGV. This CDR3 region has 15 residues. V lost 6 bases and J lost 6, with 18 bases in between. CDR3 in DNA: TGTGCCAGCAGAGGCTGGGGCCCAGGCCGCAATGAGCAGTTCTTC. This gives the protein CASRGWGPGRNEQFF. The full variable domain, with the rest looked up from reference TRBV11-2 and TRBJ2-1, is EAGVAQSPRYKIIEKRQSVAFWCNPISGHATLYWYQQILGQGPKLLIQFQNNGVVDDSQLPKDRFSAERLKGVDSTLKIQPAKLEDSAVYLCASRGWGPGRNEQFFGPGTRLTVL.

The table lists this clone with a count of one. The DNA of the CDR3 is TGTGCCAGCAGCCGCGGAGTCAGGGGCTACGAGCAGTACTTC. Encoded protein: CASSRGVRGYEQYF. The V and J genes are TRBV7-7 and TRBJ2-7; D possibly corresponds to TRBD1 (6 bases). V lost 5 bases, J lost 3 bases, and 14 bases lay in between. CDR1 is SSHAT, CDR2 FNYEAQ, per germline (reference sequence). CDR3 size: 14 residues.

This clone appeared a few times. The DNA of the CDR3 is TGCGCCAGCAGCCAAGATCGGAACAGGGGCTCTGGAAACACCATATATTTT. As protein: CASSQDRNRGSGNTIYF. This rearrangement joins TRBV4-3 to TRBJ1-3; 7 nucleotides align to TRBD1. Germline assignment: CDR1 LGHNA and CDR2 YSLEER. This CDR3 contains 17 residues. After removal of 0 bases from V and 0 bases from J, the junction contained 5 bases not matched to a gene.

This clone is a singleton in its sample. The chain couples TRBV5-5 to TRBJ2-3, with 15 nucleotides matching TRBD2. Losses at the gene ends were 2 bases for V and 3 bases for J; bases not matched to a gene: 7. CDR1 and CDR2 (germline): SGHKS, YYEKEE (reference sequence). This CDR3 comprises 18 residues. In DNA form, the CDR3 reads TGTGCCAGCAGCTTCGTTTCTGGACTAGCGGGAGGGACAGATACGCAGTATTTT. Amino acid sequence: CASSFVSGLAGGTDTQYF.

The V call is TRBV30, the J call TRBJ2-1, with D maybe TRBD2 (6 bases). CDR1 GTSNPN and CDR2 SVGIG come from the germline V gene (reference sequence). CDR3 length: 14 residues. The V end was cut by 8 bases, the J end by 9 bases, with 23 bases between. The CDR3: CANEPAGARAEQFF. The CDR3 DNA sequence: TGTGCCAACGAACCAGCGGGCGCTAGGGCTGAGCAGTTCTTC.

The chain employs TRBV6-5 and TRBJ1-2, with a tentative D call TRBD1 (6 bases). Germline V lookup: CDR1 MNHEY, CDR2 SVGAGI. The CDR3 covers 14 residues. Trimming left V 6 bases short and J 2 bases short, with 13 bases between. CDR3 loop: CASRTQGSNYGYTF. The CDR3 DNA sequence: TGTGCCAGCAGGACACAGGGATCGAACTATGGCTACACCTTC.

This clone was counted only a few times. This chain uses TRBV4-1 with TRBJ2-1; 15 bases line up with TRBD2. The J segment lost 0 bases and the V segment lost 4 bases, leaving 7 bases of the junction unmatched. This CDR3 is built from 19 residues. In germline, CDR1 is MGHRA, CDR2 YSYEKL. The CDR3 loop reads CASSPRTSGRDSSYNEQFF. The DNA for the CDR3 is TGCGCCAGCAGCCCCAGGACTAGCGGGAGGGATAGCTCCTACAATGAGCAGTTCTTC.

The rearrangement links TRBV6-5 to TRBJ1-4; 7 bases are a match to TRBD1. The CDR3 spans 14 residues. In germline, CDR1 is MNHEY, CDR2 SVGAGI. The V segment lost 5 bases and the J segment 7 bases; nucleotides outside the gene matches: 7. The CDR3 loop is CASSPRQGGEKLFF. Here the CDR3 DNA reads TGTGCCAGCAGTCCACGACAGGGTGGTGAAAAACTGTTTTTT.

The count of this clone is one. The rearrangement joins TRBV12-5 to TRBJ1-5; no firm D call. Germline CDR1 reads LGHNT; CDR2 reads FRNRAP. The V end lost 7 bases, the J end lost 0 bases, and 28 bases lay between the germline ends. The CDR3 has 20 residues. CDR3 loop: CASALVKQGAPRDSNQPQHF. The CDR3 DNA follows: TGTGCTAGTGCCTTGGTAAAACAAGGAGCCCCTCGGGATAGCAATCAGCCCCAGCATTTT.

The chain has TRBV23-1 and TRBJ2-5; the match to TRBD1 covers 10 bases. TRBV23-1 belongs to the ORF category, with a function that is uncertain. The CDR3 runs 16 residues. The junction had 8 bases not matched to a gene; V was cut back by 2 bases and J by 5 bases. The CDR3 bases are TGCGCCAGCAGTCAAGGACCGGGACAGGGGAGGGAGACCCAGTACTTC. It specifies CASSQGPGQGRETQYF.

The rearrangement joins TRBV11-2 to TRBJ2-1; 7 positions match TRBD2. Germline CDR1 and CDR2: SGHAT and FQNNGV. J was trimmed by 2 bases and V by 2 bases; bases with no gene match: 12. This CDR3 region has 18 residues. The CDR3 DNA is TGTGCCAGCAGCTTAATCTCGGGGAGGGGTTGGCCCTACAATGAGCAGTTCTTC. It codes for CASSLISGRGWPYNEQFF. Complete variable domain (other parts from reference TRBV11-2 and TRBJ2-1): EAGVAQSPRYKIIEKRQSVAFWCNPISGHATLYWYQQILGQGPKLLIQFQNNGVVDDSQLPKDRFSAERLKGVDSTLKIQPAKLEDSAVYLCASSLISGRGWPYNEQFFGPGTRLTVL.

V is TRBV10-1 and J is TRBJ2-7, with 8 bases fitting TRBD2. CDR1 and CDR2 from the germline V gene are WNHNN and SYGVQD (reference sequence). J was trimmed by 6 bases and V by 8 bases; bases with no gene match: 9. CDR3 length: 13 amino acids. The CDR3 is CASSPSGSGEQYF. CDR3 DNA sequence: TGCGCCAGCTCCCCAAGCGGGAGTGGCGAGCAGTACTTC.

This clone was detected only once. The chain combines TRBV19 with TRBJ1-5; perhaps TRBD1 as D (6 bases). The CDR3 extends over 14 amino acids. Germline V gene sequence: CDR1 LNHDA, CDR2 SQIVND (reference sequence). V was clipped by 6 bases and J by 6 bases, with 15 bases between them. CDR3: CASRWRGAAQPQHF. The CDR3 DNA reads TGTGCCAGTAGATGGCGGGGGGCGGCTCAGCCCCAGCATTTT.

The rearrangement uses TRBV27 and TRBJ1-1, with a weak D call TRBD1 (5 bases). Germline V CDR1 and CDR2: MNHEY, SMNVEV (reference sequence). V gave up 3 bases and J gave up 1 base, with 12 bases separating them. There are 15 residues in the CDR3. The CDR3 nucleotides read TGTGCCAGCAGTTTGGAGGTGGGGGGGAACACTGAAGCTTTCTTT. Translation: CASSLEVGGNTEAFF.

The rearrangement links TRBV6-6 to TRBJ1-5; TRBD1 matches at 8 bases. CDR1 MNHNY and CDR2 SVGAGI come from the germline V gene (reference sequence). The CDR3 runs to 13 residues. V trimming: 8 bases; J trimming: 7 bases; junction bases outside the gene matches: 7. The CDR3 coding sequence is TGTGCCAGCTCCGTCTCAGGGGGCCAGCCCCAGCATTTT. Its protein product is CASSVSGGQPQHF.

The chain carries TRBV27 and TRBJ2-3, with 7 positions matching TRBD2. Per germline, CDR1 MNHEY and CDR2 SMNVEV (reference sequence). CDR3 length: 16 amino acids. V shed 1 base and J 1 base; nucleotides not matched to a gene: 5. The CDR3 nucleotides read TGTGCCAGCAGTTTATTGGGGCTAGCGGGCACAGATACGCAGTATTTT. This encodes CASSLLGLAGTDTQYF.

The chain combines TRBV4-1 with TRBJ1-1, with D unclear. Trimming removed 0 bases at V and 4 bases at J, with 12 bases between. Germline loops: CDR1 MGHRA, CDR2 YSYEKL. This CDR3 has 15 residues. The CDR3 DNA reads TGCGCCAGCAGCCAAGAGGCCGTTGGGAGCACTGAAGCTTTCTTT. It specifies CASSQEAVGSTEAFF.

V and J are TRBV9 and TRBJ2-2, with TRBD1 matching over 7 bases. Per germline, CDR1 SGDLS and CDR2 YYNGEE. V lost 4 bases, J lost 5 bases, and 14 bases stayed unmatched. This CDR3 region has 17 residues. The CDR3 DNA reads TGTGCCAGCAGCTTAAAACCCCGGGACAGTGCTACCGGGGAGCTGTTTTTT. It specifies CASSLKPRDSATGELFF.

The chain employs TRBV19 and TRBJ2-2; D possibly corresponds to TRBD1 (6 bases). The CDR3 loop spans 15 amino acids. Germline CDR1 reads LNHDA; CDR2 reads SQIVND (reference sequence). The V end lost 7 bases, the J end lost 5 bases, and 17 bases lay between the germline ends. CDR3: CASKRADRPTGELFF. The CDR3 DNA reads TGTGCCAGTAAAAGGGCTGACAGGCCTACCGGGGAGCTGTTTTTT.

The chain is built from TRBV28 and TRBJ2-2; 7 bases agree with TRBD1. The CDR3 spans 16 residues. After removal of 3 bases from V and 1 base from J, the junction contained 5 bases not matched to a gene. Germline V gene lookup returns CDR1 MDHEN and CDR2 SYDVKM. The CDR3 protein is CASSLWQGVNTGELFF. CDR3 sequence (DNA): TGTGCCAGCAGTTTGTGGCAGGGGGTGAACACCGGGGAGCTGTTTTTT.

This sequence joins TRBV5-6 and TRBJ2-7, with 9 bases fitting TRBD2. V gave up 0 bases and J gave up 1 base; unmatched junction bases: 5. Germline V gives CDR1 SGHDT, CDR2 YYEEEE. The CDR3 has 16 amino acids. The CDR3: CASSLEGLAGSYEQYF. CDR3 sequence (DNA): TGTGCCAGCAGCTTGGAGGGTCTAGCGGGGTCCTACGAGCAGTACTTC.

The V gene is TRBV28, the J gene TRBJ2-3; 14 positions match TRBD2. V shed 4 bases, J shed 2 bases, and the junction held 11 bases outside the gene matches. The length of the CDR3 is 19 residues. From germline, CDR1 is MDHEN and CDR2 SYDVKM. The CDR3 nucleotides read TGTGCCAGCAGTTGTACCAGATCGGGACTAGCGGGAGTCACAGATACGCAGTATTTT. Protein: CASSCTRSGLAGVTDTQYF.

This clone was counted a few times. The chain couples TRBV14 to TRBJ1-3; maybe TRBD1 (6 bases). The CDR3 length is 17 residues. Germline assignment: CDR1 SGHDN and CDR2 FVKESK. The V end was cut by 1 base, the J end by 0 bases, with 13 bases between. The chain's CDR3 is CASSQGQVPSSGNTIYF. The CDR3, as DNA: TGTGCCAGCAGCCAAGGACAGGTCCCGTCCTCTGGAAACACCATATATTTT.

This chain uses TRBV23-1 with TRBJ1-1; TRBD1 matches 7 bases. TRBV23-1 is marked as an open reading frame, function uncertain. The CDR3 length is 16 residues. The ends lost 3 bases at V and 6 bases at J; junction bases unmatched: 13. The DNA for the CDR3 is TGCGCCAGCAGTCACCTTAAGACAGGGCTCATCTCTGAAGCTTTCTTT. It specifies CASSHLKTGLISEAFF.

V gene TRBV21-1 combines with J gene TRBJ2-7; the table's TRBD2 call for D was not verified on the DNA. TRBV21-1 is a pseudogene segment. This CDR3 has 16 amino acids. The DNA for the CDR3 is TGTGCCAGCAGCAAACGGGCTAACGGGAGGATCTACGAGCAGTACTTC. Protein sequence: CASSKRANGRIYEQYF.

Written as DNA, the CDR3 is TGCGCCAGCAGCCAAGCCGACGGGGGGCGCCTCACAGATACGCAGTATTTT. Translating it yields CASSQADGGRLTDTQYF. This chain joins TRBV4-1 and TRBJ2-3, with a weak D call TRBD2 (7 bases). V dropped 1 base and J dropped 2 bases, with 16 bases sitting between them. The CDR3 runs 17 residues. From germline, CDR1 is MGHRA and CDR2 YSYEKL.

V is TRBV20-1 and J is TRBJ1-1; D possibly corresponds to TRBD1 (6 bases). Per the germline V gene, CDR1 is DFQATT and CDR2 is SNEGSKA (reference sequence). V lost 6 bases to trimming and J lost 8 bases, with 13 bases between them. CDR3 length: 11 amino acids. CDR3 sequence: CSAPGHREAFF. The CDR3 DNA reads TGCAGTGCCCCGGGACATCGAGAAGCTTTCTTT.

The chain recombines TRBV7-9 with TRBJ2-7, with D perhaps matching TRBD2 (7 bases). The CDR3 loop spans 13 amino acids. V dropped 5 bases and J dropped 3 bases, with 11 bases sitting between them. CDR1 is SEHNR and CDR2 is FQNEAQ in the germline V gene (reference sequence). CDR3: CASSQGGGYEQYF. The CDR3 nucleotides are TGTGCCAGCAGCCAAGGGGGGGGCTACGAGCAGTACTTC.